A single T cell receptor beta chain is shown here with its context. Antigen unknown. Libraries were prepared by immunoSEQ multiplex PCR; TCRdb keeps only in-frame clonotypes and omits some of them. The table includes over 1.4 million clones, roughly 96% detected once. This entry is derived from a study of shared clonotypes between healthy human individuals. General study results and limits: Non-shared clonotypes showed lower generation probabilities than clonotypes common to all four donors. The genetic and exposure-history diversity represented was limited by few donors.

Sequencing input: naive CD4+ T cells sorted from blood. Described subset: CD45RA+ positively selected. The origin of this receptor is a man under 40 in good health.

The CDR3 nucleotides read TGTGCCAGCAGCGTAGGTCTATGGGAGAGGGGCACAGATACGCAGTATTTT. Amino acids: CASSVGLWERGTDTQYF. The chain uses TRBV9 and TRBJ2-3, with D perhaps TRBD2 (5 bases). Germline V gene data show CDR1 as SGDLS and CDR2 as YYNGEE. The CDR3 contains 17 residues. The V end lost 0 bases, the J end lost 1 base, and 15 bases lay between the germline ends.